Each of the 19 T cell receptor beta chains below was sequenced from the same sample in a study of T cell responses to AZD1222 COVID-19 vaccine. Only in-frame clones appear in the TCRdb table, and some are missing; sequencing was by immunoSEQ multiplex PCR. The sample records about 130,000 clones, approximately 84% being singletons. The sequencing here drew on peripheral blood, taken on day 0 of AZD1222 vaccination. The receptor source for this set is an adult in good health.

This chain joins TRBV2 and TRBJ1-5; no clear D. Germline V gene sequence: CDR1 SNHLY, CDR2 FYNNEI. V was pared by 1 base and J by 2 bases, with 3 bases between. The CDR3 spans 13 residues. CDR3 nucleotides: TGTGCCAGCAGTGAAGTGGGCAATCAGCCCCAGCATTTT. It yields the protein CASSEVGNQPQHF.

This clone showed up just a few times. CDR3 amino acids: CASSPRMYQETQYF. CDR3 sequence (DNA): TGTGCCAGCAGCCCTAGAATGTACCAAGAGACCCAGTACTTC. The chain combines TRBV2 with TRBJ2-5; no reliable D call. Germline assignment: CDR1 SNHLY and CDR2 FYNNEI. The CDR3 loop spans 14 amino acids. The V gene lost 6 bases and the J gene lost 0 bases, with 11 bases spanning the gap. Full variable domain (remainder filled in from reference TRBV2 and TRBJ2-5): EPEVTQTPSHQVTQMGQEVILRCVPISNHLYFYWYRQILGQKVEFLVSFYNNEISEKSEIFDDQFSVERPDGSNFTLKIRSTKLEDSAMYFCASSPRMYQETQYFGPGTRLLVL.

The genes are TRBV19 and TRBJ2-7, with a tentative D call TRBD2 (6 bases). The CDR3 sequence is 15 residues long. The germline V gene has CDR1 LNHDA and CDR2 SQIVND (reference sequence). Between the trimmed V and J ends, which lost 5 bases and 6 bases, there was a span of 20 bases. The CDR3 bases are TGTGCCAGTAGTTTCACGGGACTTCCTTCGGCCGAGCAGTACTTC. The encoded protein is CASSFTGLPSAEQYF.

This sequence joins TRBV6-5 and TRBJ2-5, with D perhaps being TRBD1 or TRBD2 (5 bases each). Deletions cut 7 bases from V and 4 bases from J, with 16 bases between. Germline-derived CDR1 and CDR2 are MNHEY and SVGAGI. The CDR3 has 14 residues. CDR3 in amino acids: CASTRGRFSETQYF. The CDR3 coding sequence is TGTGCCAGCACCCGGGGCCGTTTCTCAGAGACCCAGTACTTC.

J is TRBJ1-2 and V is TRBV19; 8 positions agree with TRBD1. V dropped 4 bases and J dropped 2; count of bases not matched to a gene: 6. Per germline, CDR1 LNHDA and CDR2 SQIVND (reference sequence). The CDR3 extends over 15 amino acids. In nucleotides, the CDR3 is TGTGCCAGTAGTACAGGACAGGGCGAGAACTATGGCTACACCTTC. Translated: CASSTGQGENYGYTF.

V is TRBV6-5 and J is TRBJ2-5; no reliable D call. Germline V lookup: CDR1 MNHEY, CDR2 SVGAGI. Trimming cost V 6 bases and J 4 bases, with 18 bases left between them. CDR3 length: 15 residues. The CDR3 is CASREWGLPLETQYF. CDR3 DNA: TGTGCCAGCAGGGAGTGGGGATTGCCTTTAGAGACCCAGTACTTC.

V and J are TRBV7-3 and TRBJ1-6; the D is unclear. CDR3 length equals 13 residues. The ends were cut back, 2 bases at V and 10 bases at J, with 9 bases in the middle. Germline loops: CDR1 SGHTA, CDR2 FQGTGA. This CDR3 is CASSLWAESPLHF. CDR3 sequence (DNA): TGTGCCAGCAGCTTATGGGCAGAGTCACCCCTCCACTTT.

This rearrangement joins TRBV6-6 to TRBJ1-6, with D perhaps TRBD1 (6 bases). The CDR3 length is 15 residues. Trimming removed 6 bases at V and 10 bases at J, with 19 bases between. Per the germline V gene, CDR1 is MNHNY and CDR2 is SVGAGI (reference sequence). The CDR3 region has the DNA TGTGCCAGCAGCACGAAACAGGGAAGAGTCTCACCCCTCCACTTT. Protein product: CASSTKQGRVSPLHF.

J is TRBJ1-5 and V is TRBV15; 10 bases align to TRBD1. Germline V gene data show CDR1 as LNHNV and CDR2 as YYDKDF (reference sequence). CDR3 length: 16 residues. V gave up 5 bases and J gave up 3 bases; unmatched junction bases: 7. The DNA for the CDR3 is TGTGCCACCAGCGGGGACAGGGGCGGATACAATCAGCCCCAGCATTTT. Amino acid sequence: CATSGDRGGYNQPQHF.

The chain joins TRBV3-1 (or the pseudogene TRBV3-2) to TRBJ1-2; 7 bases fit TRBD1. The germline CDR1 and CDR2 sequences are LGHDT and YNNKEL (reference sequence). V was pared by 2 bases and J by 6 bases, with 6 bases of the junction left unmatched. There are 14 residues in the CDR3. The CDR3 region is CASSQRRDRHGYTF. CDR3 DNA: TGTGCCAGCAGCCAAAGACGGGACAGACATGGCTACACCTTC.

The chain uses TRBV7-9 and TRBJ2-1; D might be TRBD1 or TRBD2, each matching 5 bases. There are 15 residues in the CDR3. The V end lost 5 bases, the J end lost 0 bases, and 11 bases lay between the germline ends. In germline, CDR1 is SEHNR, CDR2 FQNEAQ (reference sequence). CDR3 loop: CASSRGRSSYNEQFF. CDR3 sequence (DNA): TGTGCCAGCAGCCGGGGACGGAGCTCCTACAATGAGCAGTTCTTC.

The chain joins TRBV9 to TRBJ2-1; D possibly corresponds to TRBD1 (6 bases). V lost 4 bases, J lost 12 bases, and 23 bases lay in between. CDR1 and CDR2 (germline): SGDLS, YYNGEE. CDR3 length equals 15 residues. CDR3 nucleotide sequence: TGTGCCAGCAGCCCCCGACAGGACCCTCCCCCCCTGCAGTTCTTC. Translated, it gives CASSPRQDPPPLQFF.

J is TRBJ1-5 and V is TRBV5-7; D ambiguous. TRBV5-7 is classed as an ORF, of uncertain function. The CDR3 has 12 residues. Trimming shortened V by 4 bases and J by 6 bases, and 8 bases separated the two germline ends. CDR3 region: CASSGGPQPQHF. The CDR3 coding sequence is TGTGCCAGCAGCGGAGGGCCTCAGCCCCAGCATTTT.

This sequence joins TRBV5-4 and TRBJ1-2; D not resolved. The CDR3 totals 15 residues. Germline CDR1 SGHNT, CDR2 YYREEE (reference sequence). With 0 bases removed from V and 1 base from J, the gap between germline ends came to 10 bases. CDR3 nucleotide sequence: TGTGCCAGCAGCTTGGAGGCAGGTCTTAACTATGGCTACACCTTC. Translation gives CASSLEAGLNYGYTF.

The chain has TRBV2 and TRBJ2-5, with TRBD2 matching over 10 bases. V trimming: 5 bases; J trimming: 5 bases; junction bases outside the gene matches: 11. This CDR3 spans 16 amino acids. Germline values: CDR1 SNHLY, CDR2 FYNNEI. The CDR3 reads CASSLGLAVRSETQYF. In DNA form, the CDR3 reads TGTGCCAGCAGTCTCGGACTAGCGGTCCGATCGGAGACCCAGTACTTC.

Concerning this clone: Possible read error: a much larger clone is one base away. The chain couples TRBV7-6 to TRBJ2-2; no clear D. The CDR3 sequence is 12 residues long. The germline V and J ends were trimmed by 1 base and 6 bases, with 3 bases remaining between them. The germline V gene encodes CDR1 SGHVS and CDR2 FNYEAQ. The DNA for the CDR3 is TGTGCCAGCAGCTTAGAGTCCGGGGAGCTGTTTTTT. This encodes CASSLESGELFF.

The CDR3 DNA is TGTGCCAGCAGTTACTCGAGAGACAGGGGGATGACAGATACGCAGTATTTT. This encodes CASSYSRDRGMTDTQYF. J is TRBJ2-3 and V is TRBV6-2 or TRBV6-3, with 9 bases lining up with TRBD1. This CDR3 has 17 residues. Germline V gene sequence: CDR1 MNHEY, CDR2 SVGEGT. Trimming cost V 0 bases and J 3 bases; bases outside gene matches: 7.

The rearrangement links TRBV19 to TRBJ2-4, with a possible D match to TRBD2 (7 bases). The CDR3 is 17 amino acids. The germline V gene encodes CDR1 LNHDA and CDR2 SQIVND (reference sequence). Trimming removed 10 bases from V and 1 base from J, with 23 bases in between. CDR3 sequence (DNA): TGTGCCACCTCCATGGCGGGGGCGATCAAGGCCAAAAACATTCAGTACTTC. This encodes CATSMAGAIKAKNIQYF.

This chain uses TRBV7-9 with TRBJ1-1; unclear D gene. V was shortened by 4 bases and J by 4 bases, with 16 bases between the two germline ends. Germline CDR1 reads SEHNR; CDR2 reads FQNEAQ (reference sequence). CDR3 length: 15 amino acids. DNA for the CDR3: TGTGCCAGCAGCTCGCCTGTGGGTAGTACCACTGAAGCTTTCTTT. Amino acids: CASSSPVGSTTEAFF.